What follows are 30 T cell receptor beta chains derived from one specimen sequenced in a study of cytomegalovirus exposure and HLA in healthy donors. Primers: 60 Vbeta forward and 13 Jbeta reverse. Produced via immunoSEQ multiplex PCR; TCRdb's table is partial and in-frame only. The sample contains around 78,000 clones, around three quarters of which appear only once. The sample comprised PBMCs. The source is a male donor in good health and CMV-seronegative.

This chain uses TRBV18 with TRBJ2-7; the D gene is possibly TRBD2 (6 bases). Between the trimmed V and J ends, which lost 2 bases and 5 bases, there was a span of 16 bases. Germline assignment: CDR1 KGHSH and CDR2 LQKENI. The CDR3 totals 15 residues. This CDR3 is CASSPELPRGNEQYF. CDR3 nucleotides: TGTGCCAGCTCACCAGAGTTACCGCGCGGGAACGAGCAGTACTTC.

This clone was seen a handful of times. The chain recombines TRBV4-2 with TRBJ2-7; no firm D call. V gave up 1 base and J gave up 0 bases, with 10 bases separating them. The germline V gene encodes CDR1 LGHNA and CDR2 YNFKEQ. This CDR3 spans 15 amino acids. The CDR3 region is CASSQAQVNSYEQYF. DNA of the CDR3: TGTGCCAGCAGCCAAGCGCAGGTTAACTCCTACGAGCAGTACTTC.

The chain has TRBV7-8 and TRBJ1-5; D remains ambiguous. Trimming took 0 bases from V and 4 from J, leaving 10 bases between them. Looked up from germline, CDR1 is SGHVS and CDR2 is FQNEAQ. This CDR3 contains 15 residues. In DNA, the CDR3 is TGTGCCAGCAGCTTAGCGAACACAGATAATCAGCCCCAGCATTTT. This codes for CASSLANTDNQPQHF. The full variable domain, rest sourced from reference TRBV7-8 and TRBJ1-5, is GAGVSQSPRYKVAKRGQDVALRCDPISGHVSLFWYQQALGQGPEFLTYFQNEAQLDKSGLPSDRFFAERPEGSVSTLKIQRTQQEDSAVYLCASSLANTDNQPQHFGDGTRLSIL.

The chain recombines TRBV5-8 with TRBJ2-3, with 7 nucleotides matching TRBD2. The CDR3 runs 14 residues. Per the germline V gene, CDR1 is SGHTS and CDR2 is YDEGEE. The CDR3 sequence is CATGRGMGTDTQYF. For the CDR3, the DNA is TGTGCGACGGGGCGGGGGATGGGCACAGATACGCAGTATTTT.

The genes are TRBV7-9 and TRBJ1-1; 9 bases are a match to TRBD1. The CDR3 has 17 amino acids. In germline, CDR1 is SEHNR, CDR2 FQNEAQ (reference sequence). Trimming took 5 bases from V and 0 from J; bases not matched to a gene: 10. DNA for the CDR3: TGTGCCAGCAGCCCCATCCCGGGACAGGGTTTGAACACTGAAGCTTTCTTT. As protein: CASSPIPGQGLNTEAFF.

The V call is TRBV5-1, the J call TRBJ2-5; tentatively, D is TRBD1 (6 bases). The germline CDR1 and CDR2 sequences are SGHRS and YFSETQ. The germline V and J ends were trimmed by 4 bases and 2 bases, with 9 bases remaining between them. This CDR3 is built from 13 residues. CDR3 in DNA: TGCGCCAGCAGCGTCACAGGGCAAGAGACCCAGTACTTC. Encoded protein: CASSVTGQETQYF.

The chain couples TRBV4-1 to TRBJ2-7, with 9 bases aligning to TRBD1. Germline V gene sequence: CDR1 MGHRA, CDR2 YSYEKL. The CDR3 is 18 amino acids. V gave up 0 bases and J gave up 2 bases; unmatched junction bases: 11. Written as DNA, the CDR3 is TGCGCCAGCAGCCAAGAGGGTACCGGGACAGGGTCAACCTACGAGCAGTACTTC. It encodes CASSQEGTGTGSTYEQYF.

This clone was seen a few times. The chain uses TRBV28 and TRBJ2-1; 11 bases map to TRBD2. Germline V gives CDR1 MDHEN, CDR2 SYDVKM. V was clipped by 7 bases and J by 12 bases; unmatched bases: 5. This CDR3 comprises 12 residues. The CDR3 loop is CASTTSGMVQFF. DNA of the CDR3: TGTGCCAGCACGACTAGCGGGATGGTGCAGTTCTTC.

CDR3 in amino acids: CASSQVTGETQYF. The DNA for the CDR3 is TGCGCCAGCAGCCAAGTTACAGGAGAGACCCAGTACTTC. This chain uses TRBV4-1 with TRBJ2-5; weak D call: TRBD1 (5 bases). The germline V gene encodes CDR1 MGHRA and CDR2 YSYEKL. This CDR3 is built from 13 residues. Trimming stripped 1 base from V and 4 bases from J, with 7 bases between.

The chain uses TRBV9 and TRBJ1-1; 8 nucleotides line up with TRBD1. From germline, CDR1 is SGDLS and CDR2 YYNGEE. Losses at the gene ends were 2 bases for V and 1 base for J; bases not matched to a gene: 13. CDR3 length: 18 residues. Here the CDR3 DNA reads TGTGCCAGCAGCGTGGACCGATCCGCCGGGACAGGGAACACTGAAGCTTTCTTT. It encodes CASSVDRSAGTGNTEAFF.

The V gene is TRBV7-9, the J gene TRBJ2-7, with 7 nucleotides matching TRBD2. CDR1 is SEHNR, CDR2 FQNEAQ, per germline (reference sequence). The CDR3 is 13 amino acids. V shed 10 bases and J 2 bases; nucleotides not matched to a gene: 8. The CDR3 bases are TGTGCCACCACCACTAGCGTTACCTACGAGCAGTACTTC. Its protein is CATTTSVTYEQYF.

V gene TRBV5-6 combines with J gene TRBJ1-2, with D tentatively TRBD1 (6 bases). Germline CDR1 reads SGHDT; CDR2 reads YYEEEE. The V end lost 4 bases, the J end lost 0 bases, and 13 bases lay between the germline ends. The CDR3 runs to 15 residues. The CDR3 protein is CASSPTGPTNYGYTF. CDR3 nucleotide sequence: TGTGCCAGCAGCCCTACAGGGCCAACTAACTATGGCTACACCTTC.

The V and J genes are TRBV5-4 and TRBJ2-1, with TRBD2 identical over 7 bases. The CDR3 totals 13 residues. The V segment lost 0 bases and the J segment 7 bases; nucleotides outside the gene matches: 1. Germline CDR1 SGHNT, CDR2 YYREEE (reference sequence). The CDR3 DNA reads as TGTGCCAGCAGCTTGGTCGGGGGGAATGAGCAGTTCTTC. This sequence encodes CASSLVGGNEQFF.

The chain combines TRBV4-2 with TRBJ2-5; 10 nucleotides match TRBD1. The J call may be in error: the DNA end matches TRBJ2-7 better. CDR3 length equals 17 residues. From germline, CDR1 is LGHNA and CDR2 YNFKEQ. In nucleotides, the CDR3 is TGTGCCAGCAGCCAAGATGACAGGGGGCACAACTCCTACGAGCAGTACTTC. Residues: CASSQDDRGHNSYEQYF.

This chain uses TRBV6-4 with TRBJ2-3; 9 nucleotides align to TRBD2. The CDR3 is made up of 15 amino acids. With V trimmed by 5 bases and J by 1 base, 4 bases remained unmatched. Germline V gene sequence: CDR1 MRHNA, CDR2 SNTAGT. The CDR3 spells CASSPLAGRTDTQYF. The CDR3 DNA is TGTGCCAGCAGTCCACTAGCGGGCCGCACAGATACGCAGTATTTT.

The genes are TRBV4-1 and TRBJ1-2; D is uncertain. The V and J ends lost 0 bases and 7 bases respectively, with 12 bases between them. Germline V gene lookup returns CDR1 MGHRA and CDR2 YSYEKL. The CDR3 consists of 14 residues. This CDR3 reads CASSQDGNWAGYTF. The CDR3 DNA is TGCGCCAGCAGCCAAGATGGAAACTGGGCTGGCTACACCTTC.

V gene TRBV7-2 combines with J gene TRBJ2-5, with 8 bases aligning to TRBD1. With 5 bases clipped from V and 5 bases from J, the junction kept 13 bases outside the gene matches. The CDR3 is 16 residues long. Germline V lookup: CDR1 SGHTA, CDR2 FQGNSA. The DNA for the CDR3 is TGTGCCAGCAGCCCCCGGACAGGGAGCTTCGGTGAGACCCAGTACTTC. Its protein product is CASSPRTGSFGETQYF.

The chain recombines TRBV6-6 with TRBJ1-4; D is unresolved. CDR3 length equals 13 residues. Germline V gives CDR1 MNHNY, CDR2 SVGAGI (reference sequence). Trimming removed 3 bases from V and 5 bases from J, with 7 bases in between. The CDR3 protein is CASSYRENEKLFF. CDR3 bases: TGTGCCAGCAGTTATAGGGAGAATGAAAAACTGTTTTTT.

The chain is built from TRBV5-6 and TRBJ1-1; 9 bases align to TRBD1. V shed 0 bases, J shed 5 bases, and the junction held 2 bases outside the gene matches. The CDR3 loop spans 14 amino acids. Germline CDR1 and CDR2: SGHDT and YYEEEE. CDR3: CASSLDGQGTEAFF. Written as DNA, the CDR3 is TGTGCCAGCAGCTTGGACGGACAGGGGACTGAAGCTTTCTTT.

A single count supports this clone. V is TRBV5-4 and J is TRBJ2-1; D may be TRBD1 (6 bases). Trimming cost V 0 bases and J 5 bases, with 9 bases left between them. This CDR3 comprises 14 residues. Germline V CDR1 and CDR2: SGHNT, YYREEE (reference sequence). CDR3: CASSLAGAHNEQFF. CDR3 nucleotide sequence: TGTGCCAGCAGCTTGGCAGGGGCCCACAATGAGCAGTTCTTC.

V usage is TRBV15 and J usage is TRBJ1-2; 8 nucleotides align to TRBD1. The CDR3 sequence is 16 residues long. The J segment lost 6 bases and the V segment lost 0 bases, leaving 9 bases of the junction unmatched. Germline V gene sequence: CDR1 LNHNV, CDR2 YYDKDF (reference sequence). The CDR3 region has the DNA TGTGCCACCAGCAGAGATGCGAGGACAGGGAATGATGGCTACACCTTC. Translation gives CATSRDARTGNDGYTF.

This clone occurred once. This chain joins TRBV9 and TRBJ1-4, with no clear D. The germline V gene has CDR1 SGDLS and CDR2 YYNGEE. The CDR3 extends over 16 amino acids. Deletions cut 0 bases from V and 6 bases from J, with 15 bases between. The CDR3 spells CASSVGAKVKDEKLFF. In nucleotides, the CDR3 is TGTGCCAGCAGCGTAGGGGCGAAGGTAAAGGATGAAAAACTGTTTTTT. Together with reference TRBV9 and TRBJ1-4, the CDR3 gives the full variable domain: DSGVTQTPKHLITATGQRVTLRCSPRSGDLSVYWYQQSLDQGLQFLIQYYNGEERAKGNILERFSAQQFPDLHSELNLSSLELGDSALYFCASSVGAKVKDEKLFFGSGTQLSVL.

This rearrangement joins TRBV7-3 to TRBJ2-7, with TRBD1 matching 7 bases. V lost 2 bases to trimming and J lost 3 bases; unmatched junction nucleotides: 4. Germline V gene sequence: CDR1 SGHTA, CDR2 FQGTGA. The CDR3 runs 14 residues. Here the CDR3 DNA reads TGTGCCAGCAGCTTAGGGGGACAGAACTACGAGCAGTACTTC. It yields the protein CASSLGGQNYEQYF.

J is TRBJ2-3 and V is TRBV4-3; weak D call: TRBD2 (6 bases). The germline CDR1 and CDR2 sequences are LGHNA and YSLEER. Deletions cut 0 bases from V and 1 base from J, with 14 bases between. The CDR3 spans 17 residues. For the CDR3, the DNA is TGCGCCAGCAGCCAAGACCCCCCGCCGGGGGGCACAGATACGCAGTATTTT. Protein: CASSQDPPPGGTDTQYF.

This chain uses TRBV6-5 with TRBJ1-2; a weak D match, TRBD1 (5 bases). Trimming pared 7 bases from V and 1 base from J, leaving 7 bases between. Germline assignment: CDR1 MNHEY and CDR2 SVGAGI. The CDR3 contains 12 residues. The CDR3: CASTQGNYGYTF. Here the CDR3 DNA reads TGTGCCAGCACGCAGGGTAACTATGGCTACACCTTC.

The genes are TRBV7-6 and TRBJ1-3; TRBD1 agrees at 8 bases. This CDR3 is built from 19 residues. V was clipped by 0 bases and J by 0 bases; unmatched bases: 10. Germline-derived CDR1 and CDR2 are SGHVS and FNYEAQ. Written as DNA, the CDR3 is TGTGCCAGCAGCTTAGCACAGGGGGGGAATTCGATCTCTGGAAACACCATATATTTT. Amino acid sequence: CASSLAQGGNSISGNTIYF.

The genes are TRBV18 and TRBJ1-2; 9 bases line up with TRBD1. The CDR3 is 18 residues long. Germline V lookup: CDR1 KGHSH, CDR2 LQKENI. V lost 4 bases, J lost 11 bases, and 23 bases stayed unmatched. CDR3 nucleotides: TGTGCCAGCTCACAACTTGAGCCATCCGGGACAGGGACTCCATATTACACCTTC. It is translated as CASSQLEPSGTGTPYYTF.

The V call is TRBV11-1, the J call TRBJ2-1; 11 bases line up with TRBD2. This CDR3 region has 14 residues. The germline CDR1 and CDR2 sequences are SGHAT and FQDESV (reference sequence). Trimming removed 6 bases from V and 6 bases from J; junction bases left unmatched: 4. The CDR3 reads CASRGTSGLNEQFF. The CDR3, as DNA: TGTGCCAGCAGGGGGACTAGCGGACTCAATGAGCAGTTCTTC. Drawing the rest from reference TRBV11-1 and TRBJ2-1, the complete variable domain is EAEVAQSPRYKITEKSQAVAFWCDPISGHATLYWYRQILGQGPELLVQFQDESVVDDSQLPKDRFSAERLKGVDSTLKIQPAELGDSAMYLCASRGTSGLNEQFFGPGTRLTVL.

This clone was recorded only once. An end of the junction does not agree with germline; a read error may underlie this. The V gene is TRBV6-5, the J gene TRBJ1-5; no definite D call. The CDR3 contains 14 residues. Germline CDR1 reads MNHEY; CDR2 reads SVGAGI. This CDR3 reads CASSYSRENQPQNF. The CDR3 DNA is TGTGCCAGCAGTTATTCCCGGGAGAATCAGCCCCAGAATTTT.

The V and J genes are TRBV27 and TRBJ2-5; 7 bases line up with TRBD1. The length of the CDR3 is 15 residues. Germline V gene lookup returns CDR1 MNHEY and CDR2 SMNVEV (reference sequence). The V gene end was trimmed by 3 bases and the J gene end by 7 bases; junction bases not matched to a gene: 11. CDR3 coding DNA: TGTGCCAGCAGTTTTAGGCAGGGGGTTGTTGGGACCCAGTACTTC. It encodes CASSFRQGVVGTQYF.